This record covers a single T cell receptor (beta chain). The sample is drawn from a study of blood T cell repertoires in COVID-19. Turning to the study itself: Nucleic acid was either cDNA or gDNA, and it came from T cells, B-cell-depleted T cells, or PBMCs.

Method: immunoSEQ multiplex PCR; TCRdb's copy keeps in-frame clones and lacks some. Of 290,000 or so clones in the sample, more than 75% were seen once. The CDR3 has 17 residues. Germline CDR1 is ENHRY and CDR2 is SYGVKD. V dropped 2 bases and J dropped 0 bases, with 14 bases sitting between them. Sequencing was carried out using peripheral blood. The sequence derives from a man in his 70s with acute or convalescent COVID-19. This chain joins TRBV10-3 and TRBJ2-4; unclear D gene. In DNA, the CDR3 is TGTGCCATCAGTGAGGGCGGCACGCGGTTAGCCAAAAACATTCAGTACTTC. This sequence encodes CAISEGGTRLAKNIQYF.